This T cell receptor beta chain appears in the sequencing data of a study of blood T cells in healthy people across ages. Many counts were recorded for this clonotype. What it binds is not known. Regarding the study as a whole: Long-lived donors had more naive CD4+ cells and higher diversity than aged donors.

CDR3 length: 13 amino acids. Trimming took 7 bases from V and 4 from J, leaving 14 bases between them. Germline values: CDR1 SQVTM, CDR2 ANQGSEA. A second about 6 to 11 cycle PCR used barcoded and J-beta primers. TCRdb reprocessed the 5' RACE reads with MiXCR, giving one entry per CDR3 protein. The table records about 1.6 million distinct CDR3 sequences, about 31% of them present only once. V is TRBV29-1 and J is TRBJ2-1; D might be TRBD1 (5 bases). This receptor was obtained from a woman aged 25-40 years in good health. The sample consisted of blood. The CDR3 sequence: CSALQEIYNEQFF. The CDR3 nucleotides read TGCAGCGCCCTACAGGAGATTTACAATGAGCAGTTCTTC.